The 29 T cell receptor beta chains given below trace back to one sample, sequenced in a study of CD8 T cells in ankylosing spondylitis. Study outcomes and limitations: A TCR beta motif made of several highly homologous variants seemed typical of ankylosing spondylitis blood.

These receptors have no identified antigens. TCRdb re-derived calls from the 5' RACE reads in MiXCR, one entry per CDR3 protein. This sample yields 470,000 or so distinct CDR3 sequences, of which approximately 26% are seen a single time; 0.89% belongs to the top ten. The sequenced material came from blood, either unsorted or a sorted T cell fraction (not recorded which). Receptor source: a male donor with ankylosing spondylitis.

The chain joins TRBV28 to TRBJ1-1; D gene ambiguous. V lost 7 bases to trimming and J lost 0 bases, with 9 bases between them. This CDR3 has 13 amino acids. CDR1 and CDR2 (germline): MDHEN, SYDVKM. In DNA form, the CDR3 reads TGTGCCAGCATTAGGTACATGAACACTGAAGCTTTCTTT. This codes for CASIRYMNTEAFF.

This clonotype was counted only a few times. V usage is TRBV24-1 and J usage is TRBJ2-3; D unclear. The CDR3 has 14 residues. The germline V gene encodes CDR1 KGHDR and CDR2 SFDVKD. V shed 2 bases and J shed 6 bases, with 11 bases lying between them. This CDR3 is CATSDYSRTDTQYF. CDR3 DNA: TGTGCCACCAGTGATTATTCGAGGACGGATACGCAGTATTTT.

This clonotype occurred a few times. V usage is TRBV5-1 and J usage is TRBJ2-1, with D perhaps TRBD1 or TRBD2 (6 bases each). Germline values: CDR1 SGHRS, CDR2 YFSETQ. The CDR3 length is 16 residues. V gave up 9 bases and J gave up 0 bases, with 19 bases separating them. CDR3 in DNA: TGCGCCACCTTAAAGGGGGGCGCCAGCTCCTACAATGAGCAGTTCTTC. This sequence encodes CATLKGGASSYNEQFF.

This clonotype showed up many times. J is TRBJ2-2 and V is TRBV5-1; 7 bases line up with TRBD2. The trim removed 3 bases at V and 4 bases at J, leaving 9 bases unmatched. Germline CDR1 SGHRS, CDR2 YFSETQ. The CDR3 spans 16 residues. This CDR3 reads CASSWSGTSLTGELFF. CDR3 bases: TGCGCCAGCAGCTGGAGCGGGACTTCCCTCACCGGGGAGCTGTTTTTT.

V gene TRBV24-1 combines with J gene TRBJ2-1, with TRBD2 as a possible D gene (6 bases). The germline V gene encodes CDR1 KGHDR and CDR2 SFDVKD. This CDR3 has 16 residues. The germline V and J ends were trimmed by 4 bases and 8 bases, with 20 bases remaining between them. CDR3 residues: CATSETGTSVGDEQFF. The CDR3 DNA follows: TGTGCCACCAGTGAGACCGGGACTTCCGTTGGGGATGAGCAGTTCTTC.

The V and J genes are TRBV2 and TRBJ2-2; TRBD2 might be the D (5 bases). Germline V gene sequence: CDR1 SNHLY, CDR2 FYNNEI. V was shortened by 7 bases and J by 6 bases, with 18 bases between the two germline ends. The CDR3 totals 15 residues. The CDR3 sequence: CASTQNGNSAGELFF. CDR3 coding DNA: TGTGCCAGCACCCAAAATGGGAATAGCGCCGGGGAGCTGTTTTTT.

The chain uses TRBV20-1 and TRBJ2-4, with a tentative D call TRBD2 (5 bases). The CDR3 spans 14 residues. The germline V gene has CDR1 DFQATT and CDR2 SNEGSKA (reference sequence). V lost 2 bases and J lost 7, with 15 bases in between. The CDR3 spells CSARPTRRVNIQYF. The CDR3 bases are TGCAGTGCTAGACCTACTAGGCGTGTCAACATTCAGTACTTC.

This clonotype came up a few times. The chain employs TRBV12-3 or TRBV12-4 and TRBJ2-1; TRBD2 matches at 10 bases. After removal of 6 bases from V and 6 bases from J, the junction contained 11 bases not matched to a gene. The CDR3 has 16 amino acids. The CDR3 region has the DNA TGTGCCAGCAGCCGCGTGGGAAGCGGGAGGGTCAATGAGCAGTTCTTC. As protein: CASSRVGSGRVNEQFF.

The chain recombines TRBV20-1 with TRBJ2-5, with no clear D. V lost 6 bases, J lost 1 base, and 15 bases lay in between. Germline values: CDR1 DFQATT, CDR2 SNEGSKA (reference sequence). The CDR3 runs 14 residues. CDR3 in amino acids: CSAPPGRSQETQYF. CDR3 nucleotide sequence: TGCAGTGCACCTCCGGGCCGGTCCCAAGAGACCCAGTACTTC.

V is TRBV20-1 and J is TRBJ2-5, with D tentatively TRBD2 (7 bases). V lost 1 base to trimming and J lost 5 bases, with 17 bases between them. This CDR3 spans 15 amino acids. The V gene's germline CDR1 is DFQATT and CDR2 SNEGSKA (reference sequence). The CDR3 DNA sequence: TGCAGTGCTAGAGCCGACGAGTGGGGGGGCGAGACCCAGTACTTC. Residues: CSARADEWGGETQYF.

This CDR3 reads CASSLLSAGQPQHF. The CDR3 coding sequence is TGTGCCAGCAGTTTGTTGAGTGCGGGTCAGCCCCAGCATTTT. The chain joins TRBV12-3 or TRBV12-4 to TRBJ1-5; D is uncertain. V lost 3 bases and J 6 bases, leaving 12 bases between the germline ends. The CDR3 is made up of 14 amino acids.

This sequence joins TRBV6-2 or TRBV6-3 and TRBJ1-3, with D perhaps matching TRBD1 (6 bases). The CDR3 has 14 residues. The V gene lost 7 bases and the J gene lost 6 bases, with 16 bases spanning the gap. Germline CDR1 is MNHEY and CDR2 is SVGEGT. Here the CDR3 DNA reads TGTGCCAGCATCAGAGGACAGCCGGAAAACACCATATATTTT. This encodes CASIRGQPENTIYF.

V gene TRBV11-2 combines with J gene TRBJ2-3, with TRBD2 matching over 9 bases. The CDR3 is 19 residues long. Germline lookup yields CDR1 SGHAT and CDR2 FQNNGV. With 0 bases clipped from V and 0 bases from J, the junction kept 10 bases outside the gene matches. Here the CDR3 reads CASSLEGGRVSQSTDTQYF. For the CDR3, the DNA is TGTGCCAGCAGCTTAGAGGGCGGGAGGGTTTCCCAAAGCACAGATACGCAGTATTTT.

The chain has TRBV11-2 and TRBJ1-1; the D is unclear. Between the trimmed V and J ends, which lost 5 bases and 0 bases, there was a span of 19 bases. The CDR3 is made up of 17 amino acids. Germline V gene sequence: CDR1 SGHAT, CDR2 FQNNGV. This CDR3 is CASSPDPRTQMNTEAFF. In DNA, the CDR3 is TGTGCCAGCAGCCCCGACCCCAGGACGCAAATGAACACTGAAGCTTTCTTT.

The genes are TRBV19 and TRBJ1-5, with D unresolved. Germline CDR1 LNHDA, CDR2 SQIVND (reference sequence). The ends were cut back, 3 bases at V and 0 bases at J, with 15 bases in the middle. The CDR3 contains 17 residues. The CDR3 nucleotides read TGTGCCAGTAGTATTTCGGGGAAACCGAATAGCAATCAGCCCCAGCATTTT. This sequence encodes CASSISGKPNSNQPQHF.

The chain carries TRBV20-1 and TRBJ2-5, with D maybe TRBD2 (6 bases). V lost 5 bases and J lost 2, with 18 bases in between. This CDR3 region has 15 residues. Germline CDR1 DFQATT, CDR2 SNEGSKA (reference sequence). The CDR3 protein is CSARRRAGNQETQYF. Written as DNA, the CDR3 is TGCAGTGCTCGTCGCAGGGCGGGGAATCAAGAGACCCAGTACTTC.

The chain couples TRBV7-2 to TRBJ2-7; 7 nucleotides match TRBD2. This CDR3 spans 15 amino acids. Germline V gene sequence: CDR1 SGHTA, CDR2 FQGNSA. V shed 5 bases, J shed 1 base, and the junction held 8 bases outside the gene matches. The CDR3 reads CASSPDAGESYEQYF. Written as DNA, the CDR3 is TGTGCCAGCAGCCCAGATGCGGGAGAGTCCTACGAGCAGTACTTC.

This clonotype was recorded many times. The chain is built from TRBV20-1 and TRBJ2-3; 11 bases are a match to TRBD2. V gave up 5 bases and J gave up 3 bases; unmatched junction bases: 4. The CDR3 runs to 14 residues. Germline CDR1 and CDR2: DFQATT and SNEGSKA (reference sequence). CDR3 amino acids: CSALAGGSTDTQYF. CDR3 in DNA: TGCAGTGCTCTAGCGGGAGGCTCGACAGATACGCAGTATTTT.

This clonotype was seen a handful of times. The chain has TRBV14 and TRBJ2-7, with D tentatively TRBD2 (6 bases). Trimming cost V 1 base and J 7 bases, with 14 bases left between them. This CDR3 comprises 14 residues. From germline, CDR1 is SGHDN and CDR2 FVKESK. CDR3 amino acids: CASSQAGFGGEQYV. Here the CDR3 DNA reads TGTGCCAGCAGCCAAGCAGGGTTTGGAGGGGAGCAGTACGTC.

This clonotype came up a few times. The chain couples TRBV7-9 to TRBJ1-5; possible D gene TRBD1, 5 bases. The length of the CDR3 is 17 residues. V lost 1 base, J lost 6 bases, and 19 bases lay in between. CDR1 SEHNR and CDR2 FQNEAQ come from the germline V gene (reference sequence). CDR3 loop: CASSLGLGDSWGQPQHF. As DNA, the CDR3 is TGTGCCAGCAGCTTAGGTCTAGGGGATTCCTGGGGTCAGCCCCAGCATTTT.

This clonotype came up a few times. This chain links TRBV15 with TRBJ2-5; TRBD1 or TRBD2 may be the D gene (5 bases each). Germline V gives CDR1 LNHNV, CDR2 YYDKDF (reference sequence). CDR3 size: 15 residues. The V end lost 3 bases, the J end lost 2 bases, and 13 bases lay between the germline ends. CDR3 protein: CATSSLMGEQETQYF. CDR3 bases: TGTGCCACCAGCAGCTTAATGGGGGAGCAAGAGACCCAGTACTTC.

This clonotype appeared a few times. V gene TRBV2 combines with J gene TRBJ2-2; D is unclear. V shed 10 bases and J shed 0 bases, with 12 bases lying between them. This CDR3 is built from 14 residues. Germline loops: CDR1 SNHLY, CDR2 FYNNEI. CDR3 amino acids: CATALRTNTGELFF. In DNA form, the CDR3 reads TGTGCCACTGCCCTAAGAACGAACACCGGGGAGCTGTTTTTT. The complete variable domain, with remaining parts taken from reference TRBV2 and TRBJ2-2, reads EPEVTQTPSHQVTQMGQEVILRCVPISNHLYFYWYRQILGQKVEFLVSFYNNEISEKSEIFDDQFSVERPDGSNFTLKIRSTKLEDSAMYFCATALRTNTGELFFGEGSRLTVL.

The chain combines TRBV10-3 with TRBJ1-6; the D gene is possibly TRBD1 (5 bases). CDR3 length: 15 residues. The V gene's germline CDR1 is ENHRY and CDR2 SYGVKD. The V end was cut by 6 bases, the J end by 0 bases, with 9 bases between. CDR3 nucleotides: TGTGCCATCAGGGCCGGGGGCTCCTATAATTCACCCCTCCACTTT. Residues: CAIRAGGSYNSPLHF.

This clonotype came up a few times. The CDR3, as DNA: TGTGCCACCAGTGATCGTCGACAGGCCCCCCTCTCTGGGGCCAACGTCCTGACTTTC. Translating it yields CATSDRRQAPLSGANVLTF. The V call is TRBV24-1, the J call TRBJ2-6; tentatively, D is TRBD1 (6 bases). CDR3 length equals 19 residues. Germline CDR1 reads KGHDR; CDR2 reads SFDVKD. The ends were cut back, 3 bases at V and 0 bases at J, with 17 bases in the middle.

This clonotype was counted only a few times. This chain uses TRBV24-1 with TRBJ1-1; a possible D gene is TRBD1 (5 bases). Germline CDR1 and CDR2: KGHDR and SFDVKD. V was trimmed by 3 bases and J by 1 base, leaving 8 bases between them. The CDR3 is 14 residues long. CDR3 region: CATSDPGPNTEAFF. CDR3 nucleotide sequence: TGTGCCACCAGTGATCCAGGGCCGAACACTGAAGCTTTCTTT.

In this sample, this clonotype turned up once. The genes are TRBV27 and TRBJ1-1, with D possibly matching TRBD1 (5 bases). Trimming stripped 1 base from V and 4 bases from J, with 10 bases between. The CDR3 loop spans 14 amino acids. CDR1 MNHEY and CDR2 SMNVEV come from the germline V gene (reference sequence). The CDR3 loop is CASSLFRGSTEAFF. The CDR3 DNA sequence: TGTGCCAGCAGTTTATTTCGGGGGTCCACTGAAGCTTTCTTT.

The rearrangement joins TRBV5-1 to TRBJ2-3; the D is unclear. Per germline, CDR1 SGHRS and CDR2 YFSETQ. The ends were cut back, 0 bases at V and 2 bases at J, with 10 bases in the middle. The CDR3 runs to 15 residues. The CDR3: CASSLGVSLTDTQYF. The CDR3 DNA follows: TGCGCCAGCAGCTTGGGGGTGTCTCTCACAGATACGCAGTATTTT.

V gene TRBV13 combines with J gene TRBJ2-7; 11 nucleotides agree with TRBD1. V lost 0 bases and J lost 5; bases outside the gene matches: 9. Per the germline V gene, CDR1 is PRHDT and CDR2 is FYEKMQ (reference sequence). The CDR3 covers 17 residues. In nucleotides, the CDR3 is TGTGCCAGCAGCTTAGGCCCCCGGGACAGGGGGATAAACGAGCAGTACGTC. As protein: CASSLGPRDRGINEQYV.

This clonotype was observed a handful of times. The genes are TRBV12-3 or TRBV12-4 and TRBJ1-2; 8 positions match TRBD1. The CDR3 sequence is 15 residues long. Trimming at V came to 4 bases and at J to 4 bases, leaving 8 bases not matched to a gene. Here the CDR3 DNA reads TGTGCCAGCAGTTCCTCCGGGACAGGTTTCTATGGCTACACCTTC. Its translation: CASSSSGTGFYGYTF.